This T cell receptor (beta chain) was recorded in a study of cytomegalovirus exposure and HLA in healthy donors. The study ran its PCR with 60 Vbeta and 13 Jbeta primers. Per the authors' pipeline: In a later analysis, some 80 million unique TCR beta chains included roughly 11 million shared by two or more donors. Repertoires were generated with immunoSEQ multiplex PCR, while TCRdb's copy carries only in-frame clones and drops some. D and trimming were read from the DNA, whereas the V and J calls and clone size are those reported in that table. The sample contains about 190,000 clones, 74% of which appear only once. Study conclusions and caveats: The records held CMV serostatus as the only immune exposure information.

The germline V gene has CDR1 MNHEY and CDR2 SVGAGI. Trimming cost V 2 bases and J 7 bases; bases outside gene matches: 4. This CDR3 is 15 amino acids long. With regard to this clone: Its antigen remains unidentified.

This chain uses TRBV6-5 with TRBJ2-1, with 11 bases lining up with TRBD1. The sequence derives from a woman under 40 in good health and CMV-seropositive. Sequencing was done on a sample of PBMCs. CDR3 in amino acids: CASSYLGTGGNEQFF. The CDR3 nucleotides are TGTGCCAGCAGTTACCTAGGGACAGGGGGAAATGAGCAGTTCTTC.